The clone carrying this TCR beta chain was seen a single time. The record originates from a study of blood T cell repertoires in COVID-19. Study in general: Acute-phase and convalescent COVID-19 samples originated in the United States, Italy and Spain. PBMCs, B-cell-depleted T cells, or T cells were the source of the cDNA or gDNA that made up the material.

CDR1 is SNHLY, CDR2 FYNNEI, per germline. Trimming pared 10 bases from V and 5 bases from J, leaving 10 bases between. There are 11 residues in the CDR3. Authors' data handling: Amplifying reference gene primers gave estimates of nucleated cell counts. Sequencing was performed with immunoSEQ multiplex PCR; in TCRdb, only in-frame clones are kept and a portion is missing. The V and J calls and clone size were taken over from that table, and D and trimming were inferred from the DNA. Of 250,000 or so clones listed, about 90% are singletons. The specimen was peripheral blood. This TCR derives from a woman in her 40s who had recovered from COVID-19. This chain links TRBV2 with TRBJ2-3; tentative D call: TRBD2 (6 bases). The CDR3 nucleotides read TGTGCCACGAGGGGAGGAGATACGCAGTATTTT. As protein: CATRGGDTQYF. The whole variable domain, remainder taken from reference TRBV2 and TRBJ2-3, is EPEVTQTPSHQVTQMGQEVILRCVPISNHLYFYWYRQILGQKVEFLVSFYNNEISEKSEIFDDQFSVERPDGSNFTLKIRSTKLEDSAMYFCATRGGDTQYFGPGTRLTVL.